These 3 T cell receptor beta chains were sequenced from one sample in a study of regulatory T cells in long-lasting Graves disease. As for time point: newly diagnosed GD, antithyroid drugs for less than 3 months. RNA extracted from PBMCs served as the sequencing template. CDR3-region Arm-PCR and iRepertoire HTBI primers produced the TCR beta libraries. TCRdb re-called the multiplex PCR reads through MiXCR, storing one row per CDR3 protein. The repertoire includes some 220,000 distinct CDR3 sequences, roughly a fifth of them detected once, and 10% to 15% sits in the top ten. A further study also used this sample, focusing on T cells in Graves' hyperthyroidism and ophthalmopathy.

Sequencing used peripheral blood mononuclear cells (PBMCs), obtained at new diagnosis, from a patient treated with antithyroid drugs. All receptors come from a woman in her 30s with Graves disease.

In this sample, this clonotype turned up many times. This chain links TRBV5-5 with TRBJ1-1; no clear D. Germline CDR1 is SGHKS and CDR2 is YYEKEE (reference sequence). The CDR3 covers 16 residues. Trimming took 0 bases from V and 0 from J, leaving 12 bases between them. As DNA, the CDR3 is TGTGCCAGCAGCTTGGCCGGTTTAGGGATGAACACTGAAGCTTTCTTT. Its protein is CASSLAGLGMNTEAFF.

The rearrangement joins TRBV19 to TRBJ2-2; 9 bases match TRBD2. The ends lost 6 bases at V and 3 bases at J; junction bases unmatched: 5. Germline CDR1 is LNHDA and CDR2 is SQIVND (reference sequence). This CDR3 is 15 amino acids long. In DNA, the CDR3 is TGTGCCAGTAGGAGACTAGCGGTTGACACCGGGGAGCTGTTTTTT. Its translation: CASRRLAVDTGELFF.

CDR3 DNA sequence: TGTGCCAGCAGGGACAGGGGGGACAATGAGCAGTTCTTC. Amino acids: CASRDRGDNEQFF. This chain joins TRBV28 and TRBJ2-1, with 10 bases aligning to TRBD1. The germline CDR1 and CDR2 sequences are MDHEN and SYDVKM. With 6 bases clipped from V and 5 bases from J, the junction kept 1 base outside the gene matches. CDR3 length: 13 amino acids.